These 30 T cell receptor beta chains were all obtained from the same sample, sequenced in a study of blood T cell repertoires in COVID-19. Here immunoSEQ multiplex PCR was the method, and the copy in TCRdb shows in-frame clones only, minus some. The sample lists approximately 300,000 clones, 85% seen once, with around 1.9% in the top ten. Sequenced material: PBMCs or T cells enriched from blood (not recorded which). These receptors originate from a woman aged 30 to 39 who had been exposed to COVID-19.

A note on this clone: A read error may account for a junction end that differs from germline. V is TRBV5-1 and J is TRBJ1-4, with TRBD1 matching 9 bases. Germline V CDR1 and CDR2: SGHRS, YFSETQ. CDR3 length: 14 amino acids. The CDR3 nucleotides read TGCGCCAGCAGCGCCAGACAGGGGGATGAGAAACTGTTTTTT. Translated: CASSARQGDEKLFF.

The V gene is TRBV4-3, the J gene TRBJ1-2, with a possible D match to TRBD1 (6 bases). CDR1 LGHNA and CDR2 YSLEER come from the germline V gene. V lost 0 bases and J lost 4, with 15 bases in between. The CDR3 length is 16 residues. CDR3 in amino acids: CASSQDRKAGVYGYTF. DNA for the CDR3: TGCGCCAGCAGCCAAGATCGAAAGGCAGGGGTCTATGGCTACACCTTC.

This clone showed up just a few times. The V call is TRBV11-2, the J call TRBJ1-6; D might be TRBD1 (6 bases). The CDR3 is 14 amino acids. Germline values: CDR1 SGHAT, CDR2 FQNNGV. Between the trimmed V and J ends, which lost 1 base and 7 bases, there was a span of 8 bases. CDR3 DNA sequence: TGTGCCAGCAGCTTAGGGACAGCAAATTCACCCCTCCACTTT. Residues: CASSLGTANSPLHF.

About this clone: Additional DNA sequences in this sample encode the identical CDR3. The V gene is TRBV7-9, the J gene TRBJ2-2; TRBD2 agrees at 10 bases. With 5 bases clipped from V and 5 bases from J, the junction kept 5 bases outside the gene matches. The CDR3 is made up of 15 amino acids. Germline CDR1 is SEHNR and CDR2 is FQNEAQ (reference sequence). The CDR3, as DNA: TGTGCCAGCAGCCTCTTAGCGGGAGGTACCGGGGAGCTGTTTTTT. This codes for CASSLLAGGTGELFF.

J is TRBJ2-6 and V is TRBV28, with D perhaps matching TRBD2 (5 bases). This CDR3 spans 15 amino acids. Germline CDR1 reads MDHEN; CDR2 reads SYDVKM. V dropped 7 bases and J dropped 0 bases, with 10 bases sitting between them. The CDR3, as DNA: TGTGCCAGCATCAAAGCGGCCTCTGGGGCCAACGTCCTGACTTTC. Amino acids: CASIKAASGANVLTF.

V usage is TRBV9 and J usage is TRBJ2-1; 11 bases line up with TRBD2. The V gene end was trimmed by 4 bases and the J gene end by 12 bases; junction bases not matched to a gene: 12. The CDR3 runs 15 residues. Germline-derived CDR1 and CDR2 are SGDLS and YYNGEE. The CDR3 nucleotides are TGTGCCAGCAGCCCACTAGCGGGAGATGGGAATAGGCAGTTCTTC. It is translated as CASSPLAGDGNRQFF.

The gene calls are TRBV18 and TRBJ1-1, with unresolved D. Trimming shortened V by 8 bases and J by 3 bases, and 13 bases separated the two germline ends. The CDR3 length is 13 residues. Germline CDR1 KGHSH, CDR2 LQKENI. The CDR3, as DNA: TGTGCCAGCGGTCAGTTGGAGGACACTGAAGCTTTCTTT. Its protein is CASGQLEDTEAFF.

J is TRBJ2-7 and V is TRBV18, with D perhaps matching TRBD1 (6 bases). The CDR3 is 12 amino acids. Per the germline V gene, CDR1 is KGHSH and CDR2 is LQKENI. Trimming removed 11 bases from V and 0 bases from J, with 11 bases in between. The CDR3, as DNA: TGTGCCGGGGGCGCCACCTCCTACGAGCAGTACTTC. Translation: CAGGATSYEQYF.

This chain connects TRBV24-1 to TRBJ2-2, with 15 bases identical to TRBD2. With V trimmed by 4 bases and J by 4 bases, 6 bases remained unmatched. The V gene's germline CDR1 is KGHDR and CDR2 SFDVKD. There are 18 residues in the CDR3. The CDR3: CATSDPGLAGGTTGELFF. CDR3 nucleotides: TGTGCCACCAGTGACCCCGGACTAGCGGGAGGGACCACCGGGGAGCTGTTTTTT.

This chain connects TRBV7-3 to TRBJ1-1; weak D call: TRBD1 (5 bases). Germline V gene sequence: CDR1 SGHTA, CDR2 FQGTGA. CDR3 length: 13 amino acids. V lost 6 bases to trimming and J lost 3 bases, with 11 bases between them. In nucleotides, the CDR3 is TGTGCCAGCAGTCAAGGGGCGTACACTGAAGCTTTCTTT. Translated: CASSQGAYTEAFF.

This clone appeared a single time. CDR3 DNA: TGTGCCAGCAGACAGACAGGCAGCAATCAGCCCCAGCATTTT. The encoded protein is CASRQTGSNQPQHF. The V and J genes are TRBV28 and TRBJ1-5; D may be TRBD1 (6 bases). Germline V lookup: CDR1 MDHEN, CDR2 SYDVKM. V dropped 6 bases and J dropped 1 base, with 10 bases sitting between them. CDR3 size: 14 residues. The full variable domain, its missing parts supplied by reference TRBV28 and TRBJ1-5, is DVKVTQSSRYLVKRTGEKVFLECVQDMDHENMFWYRQDPGLGLRLIYFSYDVKMKEKGDIPEGYSVSREKKERFSLILESASTNQTSMYLCASRQTGSNQPQHFGDGTRLSIL.

The CDR3 DNA reads as TGTGCCAGCAGCCCGGACAGGGGGGCCGGCATCAATCAGCCCCAGCATTTT. Translating it yields CASSPDRGAGINQPQHF. The chain combines TRBV3-1 (or the pseudogene TRBV3-2) with TRBJ1-5; 10 bases fit TRBD1. After removal of 4 bases from V and 3 bases from J, the junction contained 9 bases not matched to a gene. This CDR3 is 17 amino acids long. Germline V gene sequence: CDR1 LGHDT, CDR2 YNNKEL (reference sequence).

The chain is built from TRBV24-1 and TRBJ2-1, with 8 bases that match TRBD2. V was clipped by 3 bases and J by 6 bases; unmatched bases: 9. There are 16 residues in the CDR3. Germline V gene lookup returns CDR1 KGHDR and CDR2 SFDVKD. CDR3 DNA sequence: TGTGCCACCAGTGATCCTAGGGGCGCGGGGGGCAATGAGCAGTTCTTC. Translating gives CATSDPRGAGGNEQFF.

The V call is TRBV28, the J call TRBJ1-1, with TRBD1 as a possible D gene (6 bases). Trimming stripped 9 bases from V and 5 bases from J, with 22 bases between. Germline loops: CDR1 MDHEN, CDR2 SYDVKM. CDR3 length: 15 amino acids. CDR3 sequence reads: CASTSQGLGVTEAFF. Here the CDR3 DNA reads TGTGCCAGTACTTCACAGGGTCTAGGGGTGACTGAAGCTTTCTTT.

The chain employs TRBV7-9 and TRBJ1-1; D is unresolved. Germline V lookup: CDR1 SEHNR, CDR2 FQNEAQ (reference sequence). The germline V and J ends were trimmed by 5 bases and 6 bases, with 7 bases remaining between them. The CDR3 covers 11 residues. The CDR3 DNA reads TGTGCCAGCAGCCGCGGGGCTGAAGCTTTCTTT. It encodes CASSRGAEAFF.

The J gene is TRBJ2-1, the V gene TRBV28; D unclear. The CDR3 extends over 13 amino acids. Germline lookup yields CDR1 MDHEN and CDR2 SYDVKM. V was clipped by 6 bases and J by 4 bases, with 10 bases between them. Here the CDR3 reads CASSLKLYNEQFF. In nucleotides, the CDR3 is TGTGCCAGCAGCCTAAAACTATACAATGAGCAGTTCTTC. Drawing the rest from reference TRBV28 and TRBJ2-1, the complete variable domain is DVKVTQSSRYLVKRTGEKVFLECVQDMDHENMFWYRQDPGLGLRLIYFSYDVKMKEKGDIPEGYSVSREKKERFSLILESASTNQTSMYLCASSLKLYNEQFFGPGTRLTVL.

The chain has TRBV2 and TRBJ2-1; 11 nucleotides match TRBD1. The CDR3 contains 16 residues. CDR1 and CDR2 (germline): SNHLY, FYNNEI. V trimming: 2 bases; J trimming: 2 bases; junction bases outside the gene matches: 2. CDR3 protein: CASSEQGQGAYNEQFF. In DNA, the CDR3 is TGTGCCAGCAGTGAACAGGGACAGGGGGCCTACAATGAGCAGTTCTTC.

The CDR3 nucleotides are TGCGCCAGCAGTCAGGGACAGGGGGTCCAAGAGACCCAGTACTTC. Translating gives CASSQGQGVQETQYF. The V and J genes are TRBV5-1 and TRBJ2-5; 11 bases match TRBD1. The CDR3 spans 15 residues. With V trimmed by 5 bases and J by 1 base, 4 bases remained unmatched. Germline CDR1 SGHRS, CDR2 YFSETQ. Looking up the rest from reference TRBV5-1 and TRBJ2-5 gives the full variable domain: KAGVTQTPRYLIKTRGQQVTLSCSPISGHRSVSWYQQTPGQGLQFLFEYFSETQRNKGNFPGRFSGRQFSNSRSEMNVSTLELGDSALYLCASSQGQGVQETQYFGPGTRLLVL.

J is TRBJ1-2 and V is TRBV12-3 or TRBV12-4; D is unresolved. This CDR3 comprises 13 residues. Trimming removed 6 bases at V and 1 base at J, with 9 bases between. CDR3 amino acids: CASRKANNYGYTF. The CDR3 nucleotides read TGTGCCAGCAGGAAAGCCAATAACTATGGCTACACCTTC.

The chain employs TRBV30 and TRBJ2-3; 9 bases match TRBD1. V was pared by 7 bases and J by 3 bases, with 2 bases of the junction left unmatched. Germline CDR1 is GTSNPN and CDR2 is SVGIG (reference sequence). This CDR3 is 12 amino acids long. The CDR3 DNA is TGTGCCTTCGGGACAGGGACAGATACGCAGTATTTT. Translated, it gives CAFGTGTDTQYF.

The chain is built from TRBV19 and TRBJ2-3; TRBD2 matches 12 bases. V gave up 7 bases and J gave up 3 bases; unmatched junction bases: 8. Germline loops: CDR1 LNHDA, CDR2 SQIVND (reference sequence). CDR3 length equals 16 residues. The CDR3 coding sequence is TGTGCCAGTACCAAACTAGCGGGGGGCCTGACAGATACGCAGTATTTT. As protein: CASTKLAGGLTDTQYF. Full variable domain (rest looked up from reference TRBV19 and TRBJ2-3): DGGITQSPKYLFRKEGQNVTLSCEQNLNHDAMYWYRQDPGQGLRLIYYSQIVNDFQKGDIAEGYSVSREKKESFPLTVTSAQKNPTAFYLCASTKLAGGLTDTQYFGPGTRLTVL.

The chain combines TRBV15 with TRBJ2-1; TRBD2 matches at 8 bases. V gave up 5 bases and J gave up 7 bases; unmatched junction bases: 10. CDR1 is LNHNV and CDR2 is YYDKDF in the germline V gene (reference sequence). This CDR3 has 15 amino acids. Here the CDR3 DNA reads TGTGCCACCAGCGGCGCCGGGACTAGGATGAATGAGCAGTTCTTC. Translated, it gives CATSGAGTRMNEQFF.

This clone was detected once. This chain uses TRBV28 with TRBJ1-1; D possibly corresponds to TRBD1 (5 bases). CDR1 is MDHEN and CDR2 is SYDVKM in the germline V gene. V lost 8 bases and J 5 bases, leaving 12 bases between the germline ends. CDR3 length equals 12 residues. The CDR3 is CASRPGRTEAFF. CDR3 nucleotides: TGTGCCAGCCGTCCAGGGCGGACTGAAGCTTTCTTT.

This clone was seen just once. The rearrangement links TRBV27 to TRBJ2-3; weak D call: TRBD1 (6 bases). The V end lost 5 bases, the J end lost 0 bases, and 18 bases lay between the germline ends. The CDR3 has 17 residues. CDR1 MNHEY and CDR2 SMNVEV come from the germline V gene (reference sequence). The CDR3 is CASSPSGQRASTDTQYF. DNA of the CDR3: TGTGCCAGCAGTCCCTCCGGACAGCGAGCTAGCACAGATACGCAGTATTTT.

The J gene is TRBJ1-4, the V gene TRBV18; D is unresolved. V was shortened by 1 base and J by 0 bases, with 6 bases between the two germline ends. The CDR3 runs to 15 residues. Germline-derived CDR1 and CDR2 are KGHSH and LQKENI. The CDR3 loop reads CASSPQAATNEKLFF. The DNA for the CDR3 is TGTGCCAGCTCACCACAAGCTGCAACTAATGAAAAACTGTTTTTT.

This rearrangement joins TRBV11-2 to TRBJ2-1; TRBD2 is a possible D gene (6 bases). This CDR3 contains 19 residues. V lost 1 base, J lost 6 bases, and 25 bases lay in between. The germline CDR1 and CDR2 sequences are SGHAT and FQNNGV. The CDR3 coding sequence is TGTGCCAGCAGCTTAGGGGTGGGGTTAACTAGCAGTGGCGTCAATGAGCAGTTCTTC. Protein: CASSLGVGLTSSGVNEQFF.

This chain joins TRBV4-2 and TRBJ2-7; 8 nucleotides align to TRBD1. The CDR3 runs to 16 residues. In germline, CDR1 is LGHNA, CDR2 YNFKEQ. J was trimmed by 3 bases and V by 2 bases; bases with no gene match: 9. The CDR3 DNA reads as TGTGCCAGCAGCCAAACGGCCAGGGGGCCTTTCTACGAGCAGTACTTC. Residues: CASSQTARGPFYEQYF.

The V call is TRBV11-3, the J call TRBJ2-1; 9 nucleotides align to TRBD2. The CDR3 spans 16 residues. V trimming: 1 base; J trimming: 5 bases; junction bases outside the gene matches: 6. The germline V gene has CDR1 SGHNT and CDR2 YENEEA. CDR3 nucleotides: TGTGCCAGCAGCTTAGTGCTAGCGGGATACAACAATGAGCAGTTCTTC. It yields the protein CASSLVLAGYNNEQFF.

V is TRBV19 and J is TRBJ2-7, with 11 bases identical to TRBD1. Trimming took 5 bases from V and 2 from J; bases not matched to a gene: 5. Looked up from germline, CDR1 is LNHDA and CDR2 is SQIVND (reference sequence). The CDR3 loop spans 15 amino acids. The CDR3 DNA reads TGTGCCAGTAGTCCCGGGGGACAGGGGGCCTACGAGCAGTACTTC. This translates into CASSPGGQGAYEQYF.

The chain employs TRBV15 and TRBJ2-3, with 8 bases identical to TRBD1. The V and J ends lost 2 bases and 2 bases, in that order; junction bases with no gene match: 6. Germline values: CDR1 LNHNV, CDR2 YYDKDF (reference sequence). There are 16 residues in the CDR3. CDR3 nucleotides: TGTGCCACCAGCAGAATAGGGACAGGCTTCACAGATACGCAGTATTTT. Its protein product is CATSRIGTGFTDTQYF.